One sample yielded the 16 T cell receptor beta chains listed below, sequenced in a study of OX40 agonist ivuxolimab in advanced cancers. TCRdb's table, derived via immunoSEQ multiplex PCR, lists solely in-frame clones and lacks some. The profile shows tens of thousands of clones, more than 75% of them singletons. The sequencing here drew on CD4+ or CD8+ T cells sorted from blood, taken in a trial of the OX40 agonist ivuxolimab. These receptors came from an adult with an advanced solid tumor such as melanoma, head and neck, liver or kidney cancer.

This chain connects TRBV5-6 to TRBJ2-1; TRBD1 or TRBD2 may be the D gene (6 bases each). CDR3 length: 15 residues. Germline loops: CDR1 SGHDT, CDR2 YYEEEE. Trimming shortened V by 1 base and J by 4 bases, and 12 bases separated the two germline ends. The CDR3 DNA is TGTGCCAGCAGCTTGCGGGGGACAATTTACAATGAGCAGTTCTTC. Protein product: CASSLRGTIYNEQFF.

The rearrangement links TRBV4-2 to TRBJ1-1, with 7 nucleotides matching TRBD1. After removal of 1 base from V and 6 bases from J, the junction contained 11 bases not matched to a gene. Germline-derived CDR1 and CDR2 are LGHNA and YNFKEQ. CDR3 size: 16 residues. Written as DNA, the CDR3 is TGTGCCAGCAGCCAAGCAGGGGCTTTTGGGACAGCTGAAGCTTTCTTT. It translates to CASSQAGAFGTAEAFF.

The chain is built from TRBV7-3 and TRBJ2-3; 9 nucleotides line up with TRBD1. The CDR3 is made up of 16 amino acids. Germline loops: CDR1 SGHTA, CDR2 FQGTGA. The V gene end was trimmed by 2 bases and the J gene end by 5 bases; junction bases not matched to a gene: 8. The DNA of the CDR3 is TGTGCCAGCAGCTTATGGGGACAGGGAGAAGGAGATACGCAGTATTTT. As protein: CASSLWGQGEGDTQYF.

The CDR3 nucleotides read TGTGCCAGCAGCTCTAGTAAGGGACAGCTCAATCAGCCCCAGCATTTT. Its protein is CASSSSKGQLNQPQHF. The chain uses TRBV5-6 and TRBJ1-5, with 7 positions matching TRBD1. V gave up 3 bases and J gave up 3 bases; unmatched junction bases: 9. This CDR3 spans 16 amino acids. Looked up from germline, CDR1 is SGHDT and CDR2 is YYEEEE.

V and J are TRBV9 and TRBJ2-1; TRBD2 might be the D (6 bases). Germline loops: CDR1 SGDLS, CDR2 YYNGEE. This CDR3 has 13 residues. The V end lost 1 base, the J end lost 15 bases, and 17 bases lay between the germline ends. The CDR3 reads CASSVFRDSRAFF. The CDR3 DNA sequence: TGTGCCAGCAGCGTATTCCGGGACTCCCGGGCGTTCTTC.

The chain is built from TRBV5-4 and TRBJ2-1; no definite D call. This CDR3 comprises 13 residues. Germline V gene lookup returns CDR1 SGHNT and CDR2 YYREEE (reference sequence). The ends were cut back, 0 bases at V and 5 bases at J, with 6 bases in the middle. CDR3 DNA sequence: TGTGCCAGCAGCTTGGGCCCTAACAATGAGCAGTTCTTC. Its protein product is CASSLGPNNEQFF. The variable domain in full, with the rest retrieved from reference TRBV5-4 and TRBJ2-1, is ETGVTQSPTHLIKTRGQQVTLRCSSQSGHNTVSWYQQALGQGPQFIFQYYREEENGRGNFPPRFSGLQFPNYSSELNVNALELDDSALYLCASSLGPNNEQFFGPGTRLTVL.

The chain has TRBV5-4 and TRBJ2-7, with TRBD2 matching over 14 bases. CDR1 is SGHNT, CDR2 YYREEE, per germline (reference sequence). The ends lost 4 bases at V and 2 bases at J; junction bases unmatched: 5. The CDR3 has 16 amino acids. The CDR3 region is CASSRPTSGRAYEQYF. Written as DNA, the CDR3 is TGTGCCAGCAGCCGACCGACTAGCGGGAGGGCCTACGAGCAGTACTTC.

The chain recombines TRBV6-6 with TRBJ1-2; 7 bases are a match to TRBD1. The CDR3 is made up of 14 amino acids. Germline V gene sequence: CDR1 MNHNY, CDR2 SVGAGI (reference sequence). V shed 0 bases, J shed 11 bases, and the junction held 9 bases outside the gene matches. The chain's CDR3 is CASSYSPDRAQYTF. The CDR3 nucleotides are TGTGCCAGCAGTTACTCGCCTGACAGGGCCCAATACACCTTC.

The V gene is TRBV7-2, the J gene TRBJ1-2; 8 bases fit TRBD1. The germline gives CDR1 SGHTA, CDR2 FQGNSA. CDR3 length: 16 amino acids. V was clipped by 2 bases and J by 7 bases; unmatched bases: 12. CDR3 nucleotides: TGTGCCAGCAGCTTACTTGGACAGGGAGAGGGGGGTGGCTACACCTTC. This gives the protein CASSLLGQGEGGGYTF.

V usage is TRBV6-5 and J usage is TRBJ2-2; the match to TRBD1 covers 7 bases. V was clipped by 7 bases and J by 6 bases; unmatched bases: 8. Germline V gene lookup returns CDR1 MNHEY and CDR2 SVGAGI. CDR3 length equals 14 residues. The chain's CDR3 is CASTRQGSAGELFF. CDR3 in DNA: TGTGCCAGCACCCGACAGGGATCGGCCGGGGAGCTGTTTTTT.

The chain recombines TRBV11-3 with TRBJ1-4, with TRBD1 as a possible D gene (5 bases). The CDR3 consists of 14 residues. Trimming pared 7 bases from V and 6 bases from J, leaving 15 bases between. Germline CDR1 reads SGHNT; CDR2 reads YENEEA. The DNA for the CDR3 is TGTGCCAGCAAAGTCGGGGCCGCCGATGAAAAACTGTTTTTT. This gives the protein CASKVGAADEKLFF.

The chain joins TRBV19 to TRBJ1-1, with D maybe TRBD1 (5 bases). The V gene lost 4 bases and the J gene lost 0 bases, with 18 bases spanning the gap. The germline CDR1 and CDR2 sequences are LNHDA and SQIVND (reference sequence). This CDR3 spans 17 amino acids. CDR3 residues: CASSRPPGGLMNTEAFF. The CDR3 DNA is TGTGCCAGTAGTAGACCGCCGGGGGGTCTCATGAACACTGAAGCTTTCTTT.

This chain connects TRBV10-3 to TRBJ1-1; the match to TRBD1 covers 9 bases. The CDR3 is 12 amino acids. Trimming cost V 8 bases and J 4 bases; bases outside gene matches: 2. The germline CDR1 and CDR2 sequences are ENHRY and SYGVKD. This chain's CDR3 is CAIRDRVTEAFF. As DNA, the CDR3 is TGTGCCATCCGGGACAGGGTCACTGAAGCTTTCTTT.

The rearrangement uses TRBV10-3 and TRBJ2-5, with 9 positions matching TRBD1. The CDR3 totals 14 residues. The V and J ends lost 5 bases and 5 bases, in that order; junction bases with no gene match: 6. The germline CDR1 and CDR2 sequences are ENHRY and SYGVKD. The CDR3 loop reads CAISTGQGYETQYF. Here the CDR3 DNA reads TGTGCCATCAGTACGGGACAGGGTTACGAGACCCAGTACTTC.

The chain carries TRBV6-5 and TRBJ1-1; D uncertain. The V gene lost 6 bases and the J gene lost 5 bases, with 4 bases spanning the gap. The CDR3 runs to 10 residues. Germline V gene lookup returns CDR1 MNHEY and CDR2 SVGAGI. The CDR3 region has the DNA TGTGCCAGCAGGGGAACTGAAGCTTTCTTT. It encodes CASRGTEAFF.

The chain links TRBV6-1 to TRBJ1-4, with D possibly matching TRBD1 (6 bases). V shed 3 bases and J shed 6 bases, with 11 bases lying between them. The CDR3 is 14 amino acids. Germline V gives CDR1 MNHNS, CDR2 SASEGT. The CDR3 DNA reads as TGTGCCAGCAGTGATAGGGGGGGCGATGAAAAACTGTTTTTT. Its protein product is CASSDRGGDEKLFF.